This TCR beta chain was sequenced for a study of spatial heterogeneity in lung cancer. About the research overall: Sequence detection consistently recorded a greater number of beta-chain than alpha-chain sequences. Notes on the study in general: The study found that expanded intratumoral alpha and beta TCR counts tracked tumor mutation counts.

This sample's time point: sample taken at primary tumor resection. Donation came from some 73 patients with untreated early-stage non-small cell lung cancer. Frozen PBMC, nontumor lung or tumor provided whole RNA, which was sequenced unsorted. Each CDR3 protein gets one entry after TCRdb re-called the 5' RACE reads with MiXCR. The top ten hold roughly a sixth of the sample, which has 7,200 or so distinct CDR3 sequences, less than 9% seen once. Germline V gene sequence: CDR1 SGHRS, CDR2 YFSETQ. This CDR3 has 14 residues. J gave up 7 bases and V 3 bases, and 4 bases lay outside the gene matches. This clonotype came up many times. Its matching antigen is unknown. This beta chain is an unintended read in a library built for alpha chains; its size means little.

Sequencing was performed on lung tumor tissue, taken at surgery. This sequence was found in a female donor with early-stage non-small cell lung cancer. The V and J genes are TRBV5-1 and TRBJ2-1, with TRBD2 matching 10 bases. The CDR3 sequence: CASSSSGRANEQFF. CDR3 sequence (DNA): TGCGCCAGCAGCTCGAGCGGGAGGGCGAATGAGCAGTTCTTC.